Detailed here is one TCR beta chain. The PCR had 60 Vbeta and 13 Jbeta primers. Data came from immunoSEQ multiplex PCR; TCRdb stores just in-frame clones and leaves some out. Of about 80,000 clones listed, 79% were seen once; the top ten hold roughly 2.5%. The sample is drawn from a study of cytomegalovirus exposure and HLA in healthy donors. Between the trimmed V and J ends, which lost 3 bases and 0 bases, there was a span of 9 bases. The CDR3 sequence is 15 residues long. The germline V gene has CDR1 MDHEN and CDR2 SYDVKM. The V and J genes are TRBV28 and TRBJ1-5; D unclear. The source material was PBMCs. The TCR sequence derives from a young man in good health and CMV-seronegative. The CDR3 is CASSLRGFSNQPQHF. CDR3 nucleotides: TGTGCCAGCAGTTTGAGAGGGTTTAGCAATCAGCCCCAGCATTTT.